This T cell receptor beta chain was recovered during a study of PD-L1 blockade in urothelial cancer. Across the study: Blood was subjected to analysis at 3 weeks (second dose) and 6 weeks following treatment start.

Method: immunoSEQ multiplex PCR; TCRdb's copy keeps in-frame clones and lacks some. The sample has 55,000 to 80,000 clones, around 86% seen once. Time point indicated: pretreatment peripheral blood. Trimming took 5 bases from V and 8 from J; bases not matched to a gene: 8. Germline V gives CDR1 SGHTA, CDR2 FQGTGA. The length of the CDR3 is 14 residues. This clonotype originated in a man between 65 and 85 years old with urothelial cancer. This material consisted of PBMCs, taken around atezolizumab (anti-PD-L1) treatment. The V and J genes are TRBV7-3 and TRBJ2-4, with 8 bases identical to TRBD2. Written as DNA, the CDR3 is TGTGCCAGCAGCCAAACCCCGGGGGGGGACATTCAGTACTTC. It yields the protein CASSQTPGGDIQYF. The full variable domain, rest sourced from reference TRBV7-3 and TRBJ2-4, is GAGVSQTPSNKVTEKGKYVELRCDPISGHTALYWYRQSLGQGPEFLIYFQGTGAADDSGLPNDRFFAVRPEGSVSTLKIQRTERGDSAVYLCASSQTPGGDIQYFGAGTRLSVL.